The 2 T cell receptor beta chains listed next were all sequenced from one sample in a study of identical twins (dated by TCRdb to about 2016). The library was prepared using 5' RACE. The sequencer listed for this sample is Illumina HiSeq 2000. The raw public data were reprocessed by TCRdb itself: fastp quality trimming at Q25, MiXCR clonotype calling, in-frame beta chains only. CDR3 protein sequences are deduplicated, and each keeps its most common genes and DNA. Present in this sample are a few hundred thousand distinct CDR3 sequences, 7.5% to 10% of which were seen just once. Of the sample, approximately 3.2% falls within the top ten clones. These data are also associated with another study on yellow fever vaccine responses in identical twins.

Specimen: PBMCs. The receptors come from a woman aged 18-29 years in good health.

The chain links TRBV5-1 to TRBJ2-1; tentatively, D is TRBD1 (6 bases). CDR1 and CDR2 from the germline V gene are SGHRS and YFSETQ. The CDR3 totals 15 residues. With 0 bases removed from V and 2 bases from J, the gap between germline ends came to 9 bases. The CDR3 DNA reads as TGCGCCAGCAGCTTGGCCAGGGGCGCCTACAATGAGCAGTTCTTC. Translation gives CASSLARGAYNEQFF.

J is TRBJ2-3 and V is TRBV20-1, with D unresolved. Per germline, CDR1 DFQATT and CDR2 SNEGSKA (reference sequence). This CDR3 comprises 13 residues. The ends were cut back, 3 bases at V and 3 bases at J, with 10 bases in the middle. The DNA for the CDR3 is TGCAGTGCTAGCGGCCTAGTTACAGATACGCAGTATTTT. This codes for CSASGLVTDTQYF.